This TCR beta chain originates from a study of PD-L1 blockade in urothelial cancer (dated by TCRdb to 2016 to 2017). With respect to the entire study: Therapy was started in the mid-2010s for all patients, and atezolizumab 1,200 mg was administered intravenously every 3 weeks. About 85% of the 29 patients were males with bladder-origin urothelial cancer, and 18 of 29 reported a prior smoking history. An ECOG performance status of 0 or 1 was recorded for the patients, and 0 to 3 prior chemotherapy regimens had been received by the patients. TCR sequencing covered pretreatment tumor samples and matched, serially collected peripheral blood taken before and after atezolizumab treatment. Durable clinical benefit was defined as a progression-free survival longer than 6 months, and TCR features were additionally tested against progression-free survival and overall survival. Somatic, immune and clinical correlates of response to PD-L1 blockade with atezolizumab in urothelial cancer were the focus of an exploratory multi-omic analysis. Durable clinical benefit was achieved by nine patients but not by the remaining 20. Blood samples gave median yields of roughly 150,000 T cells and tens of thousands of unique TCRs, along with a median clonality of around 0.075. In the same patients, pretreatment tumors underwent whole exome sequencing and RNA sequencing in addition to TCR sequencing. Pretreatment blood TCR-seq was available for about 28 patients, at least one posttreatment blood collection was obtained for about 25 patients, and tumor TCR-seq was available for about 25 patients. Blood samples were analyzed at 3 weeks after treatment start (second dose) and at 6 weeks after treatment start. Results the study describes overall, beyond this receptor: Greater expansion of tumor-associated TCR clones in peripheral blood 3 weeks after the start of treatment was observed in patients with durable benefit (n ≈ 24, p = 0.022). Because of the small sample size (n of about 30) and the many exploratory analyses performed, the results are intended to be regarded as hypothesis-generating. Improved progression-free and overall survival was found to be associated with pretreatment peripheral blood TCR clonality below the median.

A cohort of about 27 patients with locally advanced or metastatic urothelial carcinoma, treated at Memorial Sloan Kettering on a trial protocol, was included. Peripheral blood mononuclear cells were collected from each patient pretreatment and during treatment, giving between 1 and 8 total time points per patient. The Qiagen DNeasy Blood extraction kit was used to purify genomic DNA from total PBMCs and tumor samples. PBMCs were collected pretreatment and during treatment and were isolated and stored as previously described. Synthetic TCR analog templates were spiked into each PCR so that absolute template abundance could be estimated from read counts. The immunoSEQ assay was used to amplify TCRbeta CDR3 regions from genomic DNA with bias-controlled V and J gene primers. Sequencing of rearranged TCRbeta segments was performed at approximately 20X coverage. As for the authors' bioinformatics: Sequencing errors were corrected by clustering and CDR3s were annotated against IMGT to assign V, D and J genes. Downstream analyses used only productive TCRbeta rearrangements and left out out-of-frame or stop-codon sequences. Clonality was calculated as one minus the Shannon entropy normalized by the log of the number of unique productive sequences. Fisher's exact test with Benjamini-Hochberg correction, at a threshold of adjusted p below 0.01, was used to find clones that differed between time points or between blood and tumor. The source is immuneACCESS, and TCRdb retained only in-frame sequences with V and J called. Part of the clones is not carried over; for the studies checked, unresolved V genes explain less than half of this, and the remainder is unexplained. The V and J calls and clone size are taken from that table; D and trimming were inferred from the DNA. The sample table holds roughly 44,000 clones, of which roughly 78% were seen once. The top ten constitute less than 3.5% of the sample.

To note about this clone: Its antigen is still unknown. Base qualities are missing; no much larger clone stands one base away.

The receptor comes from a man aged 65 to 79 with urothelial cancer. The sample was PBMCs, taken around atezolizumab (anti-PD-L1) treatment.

The CDR3 protein is CASSEGAGNTIYF. In nucleotide form, the sequence is TGTGCCAGCAGCGAAGGGGCTGGAAACACCATATATTTT. Recombination linked TRBV9 to TRBJ1-3; the D gene is perhaps TRBD1, from 5 matching bases. CDR1 SGDLS and CDR2 YYNGEE were looked up in the germline V gene. The CDR3 measures 13 amino acids from cysteine to phenylalanine. Only the CDR3 part of the read is kept: 39 bases, read in frame from the first base. Trimming takes 3 bases from V and 2 bases from J, and the germline ends sit 6 bases apart.